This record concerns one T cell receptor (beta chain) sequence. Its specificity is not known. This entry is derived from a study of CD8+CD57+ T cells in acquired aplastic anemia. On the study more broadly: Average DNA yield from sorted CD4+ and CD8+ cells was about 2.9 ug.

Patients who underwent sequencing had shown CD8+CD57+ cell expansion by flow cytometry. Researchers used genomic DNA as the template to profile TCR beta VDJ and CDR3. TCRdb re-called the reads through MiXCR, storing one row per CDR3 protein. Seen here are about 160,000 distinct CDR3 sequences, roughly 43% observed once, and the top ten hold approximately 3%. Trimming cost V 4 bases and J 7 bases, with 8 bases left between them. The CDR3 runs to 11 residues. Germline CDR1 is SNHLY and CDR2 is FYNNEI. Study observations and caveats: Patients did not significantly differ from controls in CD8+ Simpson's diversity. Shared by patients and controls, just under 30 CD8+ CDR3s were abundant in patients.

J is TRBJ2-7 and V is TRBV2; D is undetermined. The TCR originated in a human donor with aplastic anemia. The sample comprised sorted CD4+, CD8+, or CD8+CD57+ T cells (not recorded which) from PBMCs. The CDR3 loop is CASSAKREQYF. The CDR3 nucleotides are TGTGCCAGCAGTGCAAAGAGGGAGCAGTACTTC.